Each of the 3 T cell receptor beta chains below was sequenced from the same sample in a study of OX40 agonist ivuxolimab in advanced cancers. Assay used: immunoSEQ multiplex PCR; TCRdb lists only in-frame clones, some missing. This table holds about 19,000 clones, approximately 77% found once. Specimen: CD4+ or CD8+ T cells sorted from blood, collected in a trial of the OX40 agonist ivuxolimab. The origin of the receptors is an adult with an advanced solid tumor such as melanoma, head and neck, liver or kidney cancer.

V is TRBV7-8 and J is TRBJ2-7, with TRBD1 as a possible D gene (6 bases). This CDR3 is built from 14 residues. With 1 base removed from V and 4 bases from J, the gap between germline ends came to 11 bases. Germline assignment: CDR1 SGHVS and CDR2 FQNEAQ. The CDR3 spells CASSLGFRGYEQYF. The CDR3 DNA follows: TGTGCCAGCAGCTTAGGGTTCAGGGGTTACGAGCAGTACTTC. The variable domain in full, with the rest retrieved from reference TRBV7-8 and TRBJ2-7, is GAGVSQSPRYKVAKRGQDVALRCDPISGHVSLFWYQQALGQGPEFLTYFQNEAQLDKSGLPSDRFFAERPEGSVSTLKIQRTQQEDSAVYLCASSLGFRGYEQYFGPGTRLTVT.

V gene TRBV7-9 combines with J gene TRBJ2-1; no reliable D call. The CDR3 consists of 13 residues. The germline V gene has CDR1 SEHNR and CDR2 FQNEAQ (reference sequence). Trimming left V 4 bases short and J 2 bases short, with 6 bases between. The DNA for the CDR3 is TGTGCCAGCAGCTCGTCGGCCTACAATGAGCAGTTCTTC. Translating it yields CASSSSAYNEQFF.

The rearrangement joins TRBV6-1 to TRBJ2-1, with 13 bases that match TRBD2. The germline V gene has CDR1 MNHNS and CDR2 SASEGT. J lost 5 bases, V lost 2 bases, and 6 bases had no gene match. The CDR3 consists of 17 residues. The CDR3 sequence is CASSEHSGLAGDNEQFF. Written as DNA, the CDR3 is TGTGCCAGCAGTGAACACTCCGGACTAGCGGGAGACAATGAGCAGTTCTTC.